Described below is a single T cell receptor (beta chain) sequence and its context. Its antigen remains unidentified. The germline CDR1 and CDR2 sequences are SGHVS and FQNEAQ. This CDR3 is built from 15 residues. The V and J ends lost 1 base and 8 bases respectively, with 17 bases between them. This entry is derived from a study of T cells in Graves' hyperthyroidism and ophthalmopathy. Study at large: Peripheral blood sampling occurred at initial diagnosis, before any treatment.

It was RNA transcripts that yielded the amplified TCR beta CDR3 regions. First-round RT-PCR targeting the TCR CDR3 was performed with the HTBI primer set. TCRdb itself ran the multiplex PCR reads through MiXCR, one entry per CDR3 protein. This sample has fewer than 450,000 distinct CDR3 sequences, with around an eighth found just once. Study observations and caveats: The authors' 13 V-J model separated ophthalmopathy from stable hyperthyroidism.

V is TRBV7-8 and J is TRBJ1-2, with D possibly being TRBD1 (6 bases). What was sequenced was blood. The TCR comes from a middle-aged man with Graves' ophthalmopathy. The CDR3 region has the DNA TGTGCCAGCAGCTTAGGTTTGGCAGGGGAGTACGGCTACACCTTC. This encodes CASSLGLAGEYGYTF.